Listed here are 32 T cell receptor beta chains from one sample, sequenced in a study of blood T cells in healthy people across ages. Using a J-beta primer mix together with a sample-barcoded 5' primer, a second PCR was run for about 6 to 12 cycles. In TCRdb, the 5' RACE reads were re-called with MiXCR into one record per CDR3 protein. The sample lists about a million distinct CDR3 sequences; roughly 51% were seen once. The sequencing sample was made of blood. All receptors come from a woman aged 55-69 years in good health.

The sample holds a few counts of this clonotype. The junction shows a germline mismatch at one end, possibly a read error. The V and J genes are TRBV29-1 and TRBJ1-2; 10 nucleotides match TRBD1. Germline lookup yields CDR1 SQVTM and CDR2 ANQGSEA. The CDR3 loop spans 16 amino acids. The CDR3: CSSATGGWGPNYGYTF. CDR3 nucleotides: TGCAGCAGCGCGACAGGGGGCTGGGGGCCTAACTATGGCTATACCTTC.

This rearrangement joins TRBV5-6 to TRBJ2-3, with no clear D. Between the trimmed V and J ends, which lost 4 bases and 9 bases, there was a span of 12 bases. Per the germline V gene, CDR1 is SGHDT and CDR2 is YYEEEE. This CDR3 comprises 12 residues. The CDR3 DNA reads TGTGCCAGCAGCCCGGACCTAAAAACGCAGTATTTT. This gives the protein CASSPDLKTQYF.

This clonotype was counted a single time. V is TRBV30 and J is TRBJ1-1; D remains unclear. Germline loops: CDR1 GTSNPN, CDR2 SVGIG (reference sequence). V shed 3 bases and J shed 4 bases, with 18 bases lying between them. The CDR3 length is 15 residues. The CDR3 loop reads CAWRPGVSGGTEAFF. The CDR3, as DNA: TGTGCCTGGAGGCCCGGGGTCTCGGGAGGCACTGAAGCTTTCTTT. The full variable domain, with the rest looked up from reference TRBV30 and TRBJ1-1, is SQTIHQWPATLVQPVGSPLSLECTVEGTSNPNLYWYRQAAGRGLQLLFYSVGIGQISSEVPQNLSASRPQDRQFILSSKKLLLSDSGFYLCAWRPGVSGGTEAFFGQGTRLTVV.

The chain links TRBV7-9 to TRBJ2-3; D is unresolved. Germline V gives CDR1 SEHNR, CDR2 FQNEAQ (reference sequence). The CDR3 runs to 15 residues. Trimming removed 3 bases from V and 0 bases from J, with 10 bases in between. The CDR3 is CASSFGSRSTDTQYF. The DNA of the CDR3 is TGTGCCAGCAGCTTCGGTTCCCGTAGCACAGATACGCAGTATTTT. The whole variable domain, filled in from reference TRBV7-9 and TRBJ2-3, reads DTGVSQNPRHKITKRGQNVTFRCDPISEHNRLYWYRQTLGQGPEFLTYFQNEAQLEKSRLLSDRFSAERPKGSFSTLEIQRTEQGDSAMYLCASSFGSRSTDTQYFGPGTRLTVL.

The chain recombines TRBV28 with TRBJ2-4; 12 nucleotides agree with TRBD2. CDR1 and CDR2 (germline): MDHEN, SYDVKM. The CDR3 sequence is 16 residues long. The CDR3 coding sequence is TGTGCGGTAGGACTAGCGGGATTACTGGGTGAGAACATTCAGTACTTC. Translation: CAVGLAGLLGENIQYF.

The V and J genes are TRBV20-1 and TRBJ2-1; 15 bases agree with TRBD2. This CDR3 has 15 amino acids. The trim removed 6 bases at V and 6 bases at J, leaving 6 bases unmatched. Germline V gives CDR1 DFQATT, CDR2 SNEGSKA (reference sequence). The CDR3 nucleotides are TGCAGTGCCCCGGGACTAGCGGGAGGAACCAATGAGCAGTTCTTC. Translated: CSAPGLAGGTNEQFF.

This rearrangement joins TRBV12-3 or TRBV12-4 to TRBJ2-1; 12 nucleotides line up with TRBD2. The CDR3 loop spans 16 amino acids. The V gene end was trimmed by 6 bases and the J gene end by 4 bases; junction bases not matched to a gene: 7. The CDR3 DNA reads TGTGCCAGCAGAGCTAGCGGGAGGGCCGGGTACAATGAGCAGTTCTTC. It translates to CASRASGRAGYNEQFF.

V is TRBV20-1 and J is TRBJ1-2; 11 bases fit TRBD1. The V gene end was trimmed by 6 bases and the J gene end by 8 bases; junction bases not matched to a gene: 14. The CDR3 is made up of 15 amino acids. Germline CDR1 and CDR2: DFQATT and SNEGSKA (reference sequence). DNA for the CDR3: TGCAGTGCCCCCTTGGGGGGGACAGGGGGAGACGGCTACACCTTC. Translation: CSAPLGGTGGDGYTF.

This clonotype was found a few times. V is TRBV28 and J is TRBJ2-7; the D gene is possibly TRBD2 (5 bases). The CDR3 is 14 amino acids. Trimming shortened V by 10 bases and J by 4 bases, and 20 bases separated the two germline ends. Per the germline V gene, CDR1 is MDHEN and CDR2 is SYDVKM. The CDR3 region has the DNA TGTGCCACCACGAACCGGGGAGTTCCTTACGAGCAGTACTTC. This encodes CATTNRGVPYEQYF.

Remarks on this clonotype: At one end, the junction sequence differs from germline, possibly due to a read error. The chain recombines TRBV12-3 or TRBV12-4 with TRBJ1-4; no definite D call. The CDR3 is made up of 15 amino acids. The CDR3 protein is CASSLVGPAPGKLFF. CDR3 sequence (DNA): TGTGCCAGCAGCTTAGTGGGCCCAGCCCCGGGGAAACTGTTTTTT.

This clonotype was seen a few times. The chain couples TRBV5-5 to TRBJ2-4; TRBD1 matches 11 bases. This CDR3 is 19 amino acids long. V lost 4 bases to trimming and J lost 0 bases; unmatched junction nucleotides: 12. Germline CDR1 SGHKS, CDR2 YYEKEE (reference sequence). The CDR3 sequence is CASSPRTGGNKLAKNIQYF. CDR3 sequence (DNA): TGTGCCAGCAGCCCGCGGACAGGGGGCAATAAGCTAGCCAAAAACATTCAGTACTTC.

The chain couples TRBV20-1 to TRBJ1-6, with TRBD1 matching over 8 bases. The CDR3 consists of 13 residues. The ends lost 4 bases at V and 7 bases at J; junction bases unmatched: 3. CDR1 DFQATT and CDR2 SNEGSKA come from the germline V gene (reference sequence). CDR3 residues: CSANRGFNSPLHF. Written as DNA, the CDR3 is TGCAGTGCTAACAGGGGGTTCAATTCACCCCTCCACTTT.

The rearrangement links TRBV5-1 to TRBJ1-2; D remains ambiguous. Trimming took off 4 bases at V and 5 bases at J, with 18 bases between the two ends. The germline V gene encodes CDR1 SGHRS and CDR2 YFSETQ. This CDR3 is built from 15 residues. The CDR3 DNA is TGCGCCAGCAGCGGCGAAACACGTACGTGGTATGGCTACACCTTC. Translation gives CASSGETRTWYGYTF.

This clonotype showed up just a few times. J is TRBJ2-7 and V is TRBV20-1; TRBD1 matches 7 bases. The CDR3 covers 13 residues. J lost 3 bases, V lost 4 bases, and 6 bases had no gene match. CDR1 DFQATT and CDR2 SNEGSKA come from the germline V gene (reference sequence). The CDR3 DNA is TGCAGTGCTACCCCGGGACAGAACTACGAGCAGTACTTC. This gives the protein CSATPGQNYEQYF.

This CDR3 reads CASSQRTRKETQYF. The CDR3 DNA is TGCGCCAGCAGCCAAAGGACGCGCAAAGAGACCCAGTACTTC. The J gene is TRBJ2-5, the V gene TRBV4-1; D ambiguous. Trimming removed 2 bases from V and 3 bases from J, with 10 bases in between. Germline V lookup: CDR1 MGHRA, CDR2 YSYEKL. The CDR3 is 14 amino acids.

The chain joins TRBV4-3 to TRBJ2-5, with D possibly being TRBD1 (5 bases). CDR1 is LGHNA and CDR2 is YSLEER in the germline V gene. V was cut by 9 bases and J by 3 bases, with 14 bases left in between. The CDR3 is 13 amino acids. CDR3 region: CARRQTAKETQYF. The CDR3 DNA is TGCGCCAGAAGACAGACAGCTAAAGAGACCCAGTACTTC.

This sequence joins TRBV18 and TRBJ2-3; 8 nucleotides match TRBD2. The CDR3 sequence is 15 residues long. Germline V gene lookup returns CDR1 KGHSH and CDR2 LQKENI. V was pared by 1 base and J by 0 bases, with 0 bases of the junction left unmatched. CDR3 sequence (DNA): TGTGCCAGCTCACCACTAGCGGGAAGCACAGATACGCAGTATTTT. This sequence encodes CASSPLAGSTDTQYF.

This clonotype was detected only a few times. The rearrangement uses TRBV20-1 and TRBJ2-1; a possible D gene is TRBD2 (6 bases). The CDR3 loop spans 16 amino acids. V was trimmed by 5 bases and J by 7 bases, leaving 24 bases between them. Germline-derived CDR1 and CDR2 are DFQATT and SNEGSKA (reference sequence). CDR3 loop: CSAHKGGTDFGNEQFF. CDR3 bases: TGCAGTGCTCACAAGGGCGGGACCGACTTTGGAAATGAGCAGTTCTTC.

V usage is TRBV27 and J usage is TRBJ1-4, with 8 bases aligning to TRBD1. The CDR3 is 16 amino acids. V lost 6 bases to trimming and J lost 2 bases; unmatched junction nucleotides: 8. Germline V gene lookup returns CDR1 MNHEY and CDR2 SMNVEV (reference sequence). The CDR3 DNA reads as TGTGCCAGCAGCCGGACAGGGTTAGGGACTAATGAAAAACTGTTTTTT. Translation: CASSRTGLGTNEKLFF.

The genes are TRBV7-2 and TRBJ2-7, with 10 bases matching TRBD2. This CDR3 has 16 amino acids. The ends lost 2 bases at V and 5 bases at J; junction bases unmatched: 9. Germline assignment: CDR1 SGHTA and CDR2 FQGNSA. Here the CDR3 reads CASSLPPSGSANEQYF. In DNA, the CDR3 is TGTGCCAGCAGCTTACCCCCTAGCGGGAGCGCCAACGAGCAGTACTTC.

This chain uses TRBV12-3 or TRBV12-4 with TRBJ1-2; 8 bases line up with TRBD1. CDR3 size: 14 residues. The V segment lost 6 bases and the J segment 5 bases; nucleotides outside the gene matches: 8. In DNA, the CDR3 is TGTGCCAGCAGCCGGGGGACAGGAAGTTATGGCTACACCTTC. Amino acids: CASSRGTGSYGYTF.

Only a few counts were recorded for this clonotype. The chain has TRBV20-1 and TRBJ2-6; 9 bases align to TRBD1. The CDR3 length is 16 residues. Unmatched junction bases numbered 3, after V lost 2 bases and J lost 1 base. From germline, CDR1 is DFQATT and CDR2 SNEGSKA (reference sequence). The DNA of the CDR3 is TGCAGTGCTAGATACAGGGGGCGTTCTGGGGCCAACGTCCTGACTTTC. It specifies CSARYRGRSGANVLTF.

The chain combines TRBV12-3 or TRBV12-4 with TRBJ1-1, with TRBD1 matching 9 bases. CDR3 length: 14 residues. After removal of 6 bases from V and 5 bases from J, the junction contained 7 bases not matched to a gene. The chain's CDR3 is CASRPGQGWTEAFF. The CDR3 region has the DNA TGTGCCAGCAGACCGGGACAGGGTTGGACTGAAGCTTTCTTT.

The chain uses TRBV10-3 and TRBJ2-7; the match to TRBD1 covers 11 bases. V gave up 6 bases and J gave up 7 bases; unmatched junction bases: 8. This CDR3 comprises 14 residues. Per germline, CDR1 ENHRY and CDR2 SYGVKD. The CDR3 nucleotides read TGTGCCATCAGAAAGGGACAGGGGGATTTAGAGCAGTACTTC. This codes for CAIRKGQGDLEQYF.

The V call is TRBV14, the J call TRBJ2-1, with 8 bases lining up with TRBD2. With V trimmed by 3 bases and J by 7 bases, 11 bases remained unmatched. The germline V gene encodes CDR1 SGHDN and CDR2 FVKESK. The CDR3 covers 16 residues. The CDR3 is CASSQGGSGDQNEQFF. The CDR3, as DNA: TGTGCCAGCAGCCAGGGAGGTAGCGGGGATCAAAATGAGCAGTTCTTC.

This clonotype appeared once. This chain uses TRBV7-8 with TRBJ2-1; D possibly corresponds to TRBD2 (6 bases). This CDR3 region has 16 residues. The V end was cut by 1 base, the J end by 7 bases, with 17 bases between. Germline lookup yields CDR1 SGHVS and CDR2 FQNEAQ. CDR3: CASSLEGGSVRNEQFF. The CDR3 DNA is TGTGCCAGCAGCTTAGAAGGAGGGAGTGTCAGGAATGAGCAGTTCTTC.

The chain employs TRBV7-3 and TRBJ2-2; 8 bases agree with TRBD2. CDR1 SGHTA and CDR2 FQGTGA come from the germline V gene. J was trimmed by 3 bases and V by 1 base; bases with no gene match: 7. The CDR3 consists of 17 residues. CDR3 bases: TGTGCCAGCAGCTTAAACGGGAGGGCCGCCGACACCGGGGAGCTGTTTTTT. Translation gives CASSLNGRAADTGELFF. The full variable domain, its missing parts supplied by reference TRBV7-3 and TRBJ2-2, is GAGVSQTPSNKVTEKGKYVELRCDPISGHTALYWYRQSLGQGPEFLIYFQGTGAADDSGLPNDRFFAVRPEGSVSTLKIQRTERGDSAVYLCASSLNGRAADTGELFFGEGSRLTVL.

The rearrangement joins TRBV4-1 to TRBJ1-2; 8 positions agree with TRBD1. Trimming took 0 bases from V and 4 from J; bases not matched to a gene: 7. CDR1 and CDR2 (germline): MGHRA, YSYEKL. CDR3 length equals 16 residues. In nucleotides, the CDR3 is TGCGCCAGCAGCCAAGAAACCGGGACAGGAATCTATGGCTACACCTTC. It translates to CASSQETGTGIYGYTF.

This clonotype was seen a handful of times. V usage is TRBV7-9 and J usage is TRBJ2-6; D is uncertain. Trimming cost V 7 bases and J 4 bases, with 20 bases left between them. CDR1 SEHNR and CDR2 FQNEAQ come from the germline V gene (reference sequence). The CDR3 contains 17 residues. The CDR3 region is CASNHAESGSGANVLTF. The CDR3 DNA reads TGTGCCAGCAACCACGCGGAATCAGGTTCCGGGGCCAACGTCCTGACTTTC.

This chain connects TRBV29-1 to TRBJ2-1, with 9 positions matching TRBD2. The V and J ends lost 6 bases and 1 base, in that order; junction bases with no gene match: 16. The CDR3 runs to 18 residues. Germline CDR1 SQVTM, CDR2 ANQGSEA. Here the CDR3 reads CSVRRVGGRARSYNEQFF. As DNA, the CDR3 is TGCAGCGTCCGAAGGGTTGGCGGGAGGGCCAGGTCCTACAATGAGCAGTTCTTC.

The gene calls are TRBV28 and TRBJ1-1; D is ambiguous. V lost 7 bases, J lost 1 base, and 13 bases lay in between. The germline V gene has CDR1 MDHEN and CDR2 SYDVKM. The CDR3 is 14 residues long. The CDR3 is CASTYPAGNTEAFF. CDR3 coding DNA: TGTGCCAGCACCTATCCTGCGGGGAACACTGAAGCTTTCTTT. Combining the CDR3 with reference TRBV28 and TRBJ1-1 gives the whole variable domain DVKVTQSSRYLVKRTGEKVFLECVQDMDHENMFWYRQDPGLGLRLIYFSYDVKMKEKGDIPEGYSVSREKKERFSLILESASTNQTSMYLCASTYPAGNTEAFFGQGTRLTVV.

This clonotype was picked up a small number of times. The gene calls are TRBV4-3 and TRBJ2-5; TRBD1 matches at 7 bases. The CDR3 extends over 14 amino acids. From germline, CDR1 is LGHNA and CDR2 YSLEER. The V gene end was trimmed by 2 bases and the J gene end by 4 bases; junction bases not matched to a gene: 4. The CDR3 loop is CASSQNRGGETQYF. The CDR3 DNA sequence: TGCGCCAGCAGCCAAAACAGGGGCGGAGAGACCCAGTACTTC.